This TCR beta chain was documented in a study of response to subunit inactivated influenza vaccine. Overall study findings and caveats: New T cells are recruited in small numbers by each seasonal influenza vaccination, according to the authors' suggestion.

TCRdb re-derived calls from the RT-PCR reads in MiXCR, one entry per CDR3 protein. Of some 160,000 distinct CDR3 sequences listed, about a tenth are singletons. This clonotype was picked up a small number of times. Its cognate antigen is unknown. There are 17 residues in the CDR3. CDR1 SGHAT and CDR2 FQNNGV come from the germline V gene. V was pared by 5 bases and J by 4 bases, with 15 bases of the junction left unmatched. The sequenced sample was non-naive T cells sorted from PBMCs, obtained more than 35 days after vaccination. V usage is TRBV11-2 and J usage is TRBJ2-7; 9 bases match TRBD2. This receptor was taken from a man over 45 who received an inactivated influenza vaccine. CDR3 sequence: CASSPRGVVAGVYEQYF. CDR3 nucleotide sequence: TGTGCCAGCAGCCCAAGGGGGGTCGTAGCGGGAGTATACGAGCAGTACTTC.